Each of the 31 T cell receptor beta chains below was sequenced from the same sample in a study of early T cells in non-severe SARS-CoV-2 infection. Via MiXCR, TCRdb re-called the 5' RACE reads, giving one row per CDR3 protein. Altogether about 49,000 distinct CDR3 sequences are present, approximately 12% being singletons, with the ten largest covering 9.1%. Sequenced input: whole blood. These TCRs come from an adult who was a healthcare worker with PCR-confirmed SARS-CoV-2 infection or an uninfected control (not recorded which).

This chain uses TRBV20-1 with TRBJ2-6; D is ambiguous. This CDR3 contains 14 residues. Trimming took 2 bases from V and 4 from J, leaving 9 bases between them. Germline V gives CDR1 DFQATT, CDR2 SNEGSKA (reference sequence). The CDR3, as DNA: TGCAGTGCTAGATCAATCCCGGGGGCCAACGTCCTGACTTTC. Translated: CSARSIPGANVLTF.

This clonotype was counted only a few times. The chain joins TRBV27 to TRBJ2-7; possibly TRBD1 for D (6 bases). V lost 5 bases, J lost 2 bases, and 10 bases lay in between. Germline CDR1 reads MNHEY; CDR2 reads SMNVEV (reference sequence). The CDR3 length is 13 residues. The CDR3, as DNA: TGTGCCAGCAGTAGGGGACAAGCCTACGAGCAGTACTTC. Translation gives CASSRGQAYEQYF.

The J gene is TRBJ2-1, the V gene TRBV11-2; D is unresolved. There are 16 residues in the CDR3. V gave up 2 bases and J gave up 5 bases, with 16 bases separating them. Germline V gives CDR1 SGHAT, CDR2 FQNNGV. The CDR3 nucleotides read TGTGCCAGCAGCTTAAGAACTCGCCTCCGCGACAATGAGCAGTTCTTC. Its translation: CASSLRTRLRDNEQFF.

This clonotype counts as medium-sized. This sequence joins TRBV2 and TRBJ1-2; no reliable D call. The CDR3 has 12 amino acids. CDR1 SNHLY and CDR2 FYNNEI come from the germline V gene. Trimming cost V 5 bases and J 8 bases, with 12 bases left between them. This CDR3 is CASSRSLIGYTF. The CDR3 nucleotides read TGTGCCAGCAGTCGGTCTCTCATCGGCTACACCTTC.

This clonotype was counted only a few times. The V call is TRBV7-2, the J call TRBJ2-1; D unclear. Germline CDR1 reads SGHTA; CDR2 reads FQGNSA. This CDR3 has 16 amino acids. V lost 3 bases, J lost 0 bases, and 12 bases lay in between. The CDR3 sequence: CASSFGRVSSYNEQFF. The CDR3 DNA reads as TGTGCCAGCAGCTTTGGACGGGTTAGCTCCTACAATGAGCAGTTCTTC.

V usage is TRBV10-1 and J usage is TRBJ1-3, with D tentatively TRBD1 (6 bases). Trimming took 3 bases from V and 4 from J, leaving 7 bases between them. The length of the CDR3 is 13 residues. Germline V gives CDR1 WNHNN, CDR2 SYGVQD (reference sequence). The CDR3 bases are TGCGCCAGCAGTGAAACAGGGGGAAACACCATATATTTT. This encodes CASSETGGNTIYF.

This clonotype was seen only a few times. The chain is built from TRBV6-2 or TRBV6-3 and TRBJ2-2, with D maybe TRBD2 (6 bases). Trimming shortened V by 8 bases and J by 7 bases, and 11 bases separated the two germline ends. CDR3 size: 12 residues. The germline CDR1 and CDR2 sequences are MNHEY and SVGEGT. CDR3 nucleotides: TGTGCCAGCGGGCGTAGCGGCGGGGAGCTGTTTTTT. The encoded protein is CASGRSGGELFF.

This clonotype was counted ten times or more. The rearrangement uses TRBV28 and TRBJ2-1, with no clear D. Germline V gives CDR1 MDHEN, CDR2 SYDVKM. V gave up 5 bases and J gave up 0 bases, with 14 bases separating them. The CDR3 is 16 amino acids. The CDR3 protein is CASSPSEARSYNEQFF. The CDR3 DNA reads as TGTGCCAGCAGTCCATCCGAGGCACGCTCCTACAATGAGCAGTTCTTC.

This clonotype was seen a handful of times. The rearrangement joins TRBV6-5 to TRBJ1-1; D is uncertain. CDR3 length equals 13 residues. V was shortened by 4 bases and J by 4 bases, with 10 bases between the two germline ends. The germline CDR1 and CDR2 sequences are MNHEY and SVGAGI. CDR3 in amino acids: CASSFLGITEAFF. The CDR3, as DNA: TGTGCCAGCAGTTTCCTAGGGATCACTGAAGCTTTCTTT.

Only a few counts were recorded for this clonotype. The gene calls are TRBV20-1 and TRBJ1-5; D not resolved. The germline V and J ends were trimmed by 0 bases and 3 bases, with 9 bases remaining between them. This CDR3 is built from 14 residues. The germline V gene encodes CDR1 DFQATT and CDR2 SNEGSKA (reference sequence). The CDR3 is CSARDPTVNQPQHF. In DNA, the CDR3 is TGCAGTGCTAGAGATCCGACGGTCAATCAGCCCCAGCATTTT.

The J gene is TRBJ1-1, the V gene TRBV3-1; the match to TRBD1 covers 7 bases. Per the germline V gene, CDR1 is LGHDT and CDR2 is YNNKEL (reference sequence). Trimming at V came to 4 bases and at J to 1 base, leaving 3 bases not matched to a gene. There are 14 residues in the CDR3. DNA of the CDR3: TGTGCCAGCAGCCTCCGGACAGGGAACACTGAAGCTTTCTTT. This sequence encodes CASSLRTGNTEAFF.

V is TRBV7-3 and J is TRBJ2-1, with 10 nucleotides matching TRBD2. The junction had 17 bases not matched to a gene; V was cut back by 5 bases and J by 10 bases. CDR3 size: 17 residues. Per the germline V gene, CDR1 is SGHTA and CDR2 is FQGTGA. CDR3 nucleotide sequence: TGTGCCAGCAGCCCACTATCGGCTAGCGGGAGAAGCGGAGAGCAGTTCTTC. Its translation: CASSPLSASGRSGEQFF.

This clonotype was detected once. The chain is built from TRBV2 and TRBJ1-4; D gene ambiguous. Trimming stripped 3 bases from V and 11 bases from J, with 7 bases between. Looked up from germline, CDR1 is SNHLY and CDR2 is FYNNEI. This CDR3 spans 11 amino acids. This CDR3 reads CASSDSSKLFF. CDR3 nucleotides: TGTGCCAGCAGTGATAGCAGCAAACTGTTTTTT. Supplemented by reference TRBV2 and TRBJ1-4, the full variable domain reads EPEVTQTPSHQVTQMGQEVILRCVPISNHLYFYWYRQILGQKVEFLVSFYNNEISEKSEIFDDQFSVERPDGSNFTLKIRSTKLEDSAMYFCASSDSSKLFFGSGTQLSVL.

This clonotype was recorded at least ten times. This chain joins TRBV20-1 and TRBJ2-2, with 8 bases lining up with TRBD1. The CDR3 consists of 12 residues. Germline V gene sequence: CDR1 DFQATT, CDR2 SNEGSKA (reference sequence). The V gene end was trimmed by 5 bases and the J gene end by 5 bases; junction bases not matched to a gene: 1. Written as DNA, the CDR3 is TGCAGTGCTTGGACAGGGACCGGGGAGCTGTTTTTT. This sequence encodes CSAWTGTGELFF.

This sequence joins TRBV19 and TRBJ2-1, with 9 bases lining up with TRBD2. Germline CDR1 and CDR2: LNHDA and SQIVND (reference sequence). This CDR3 spans 15 amino acids. J gave up 6 bases and V 3 bases, and 6 bases lay outside the gene matches. CDR3 loop: CASSMTGGRANEQFF. Written as DNA, the CDR3 is TGTGCCAGTAGTATGACTGGCGGGAGGGCCAATGAGCAGTTCTTC.

This clonotype came up many times. The chain joins TRBV6-6 to TRBJ1-5; no definite D call. V shed 4 bases and J shed 3 bases, with 7 bases lying between them. Germline V gives CDR1 MNHNY, CDR2 SVGAGI (reference sequence). The CDR3 is 13 amino acids. Written as DNA, the CDR3 is TGTGCCAGCAGTTCGAGATACAATCAGCCCCAGCATTTT. The encoded protein is CASSSRYNQPQHF.

This clonotype has at least ten counts. The chain joins TRBV5-1 to TRBJ2-1, with a possible D match to TRBD1 (5 bases). The CDR3 has 15 residues. Looked up from germline, CDR1 is SGHRS and CDR2 is YFSETQ. Trimming took off 2 bases at V and 4 bases at J, with 13 bases between the two ends. The DNA of the CDR3 is TGCGCCAGCAGCTTACAAGGGGCTGGTTACAATGAGCAGTTCTTC. The encoded protein is CASSLQGAGYNEQFF.

J is TRBJ2-5 and V is TRBV18, with D uncertain. V lost 3 bases and J 2 bases, leaving 4 bases between the germline ends. The CDR3 extends over 12 amino acids. From germline, CDR1 is KGHSH and CDR2 LQKENI. The CDR3 sequence is CASSPEQETQYF. As DNA, the CDR3 is TGTGCCAGCTCACCCGAGCAAGAGACCCAGTACTTC. The full variable domain, with the rest looked up from reference TRBV18 and TRBJ2-5, is NAGVMQNPRHLVRRRGQEARLRCSPMKGHSHVYWYRQLPEEGLKFMVYLQKENIIDESGMPKERFSAEFPKEGPSILRIQQVVRGDSAAYFCASSPEQETQYFGPGTRLLVL.

This clonotype occurred a few times. The rearrangement uses TRBV7-8 and TRBJ1-4; no clear D. The V end lost 1 base, the J end lost 10 bases, and 13 bases lay between the germline ends. CDR1 is SGHVS, CDR2 FQNEAQ, per germline. The CDR3 loop spans 14 amino acids. The CDR3 region is CASSLDGVVGKLFF. The DNA of the CDR3 is TGTGCCAGCAGCTTAGATGGGGTCGTCGGAAAACTGTTTTTT.

This clonotype showed up many times. Written as DNA, the CDR3 is TGTGCCAGCAGCACCGCCCCTGTCAATGAGCAGTTCTTC. Amino acid sequence: CASSTAPVNEQFF. This rearrangement joins TRBV11-2 to TRBJ2-1; no firm D call. Germline V gene lookup returns CDR1 SGHAT and CDR2 FQNNGV. The V gene lost 5 bases and the J gene lost 6 bases, with 11 bases spanning the gap. There are 13 residues in the CDR3.

The V gene is TRBV5-5, the J gene TRBJ2-7, with 8 bases matching TRBD1. The CDR3 loop spans 13 amino acids. The germline gives CDR1 SGHKS, CDR2 YYEKEE (reference sequence). V gave up 4 bases and J gave up 4 bases; unmatched junction bases: 4. The DNA for the CDR3 is TGTGCCAGCAGCCGGACAGGGCCTTACGAGCAGTACTTC. It encodes CASSRTGPYEQYF.

The chain employs TRBV29-1 and TRBJ2-3, with 14 bases matching TRBD2. The CDR3 has 15 amino acids. The trim removed 6 bases at V and 4 bases at J, leaving 6 bases unmatched. CDR1 and CDR2 (germline): SQVTM, ANQGSEA. CDR3 protein: CSVGTSGGWADTQYF. The CDR3 coding sequence is TGCAGCGTGGGGACTAGCGGGGGCTGGGCAGATACGCAGTATTTT.

This chain joins TRBV6-2 or TRBV6-3 and TRBJ2-1; D is perhaps TRBD1 (5 bases). Germline loops: CDR1 MNHEY, CDR2 SVGEGT. This CDR3 is 13 amino acids long. Deletions cut 4 bases from V and 10 bases from J, with 14 bases between. CDR3 sequence (DNA): TGTGCCAGCAGTTTGCTGGGGCAAGGGGAGCAGTTCTTC. This codes for CASSLLGQGEQFF.

This clonotype was observed a few times. This rearrangement joins TRBV29-1 to TRBJ1-2; D is undetermined. The CDR3 covers 11 residues. With 4 bases removed from V and 6 bases from J, the gap between germline ends came to 9 bases. Germline V gene lookup returns CDR1 SQVTM and CDR2 ANQGSEA. The CDR3 DNA reads TGCAGCGTTGCGGCAGGAGATGGCTACACCTTC. This gives the protein CSVAAGDGYTF.

This clonotype was found many times. The V gene is TRBV12-3 or TRBV12-4, the J gene TRBJ2-2; D possibly corresponds to TRBD2 (6 bases). The CDR3 length is 13 residues. The CDR3 coding sequence is TGTGTCTCGCGGGGCCCGAACACCGGGGAGCTGTTTTTT. The encoded protein is CVSRGPNTGELFF.

This clonotype was counted ten times or more. In nucleotides, the CDR3 is TGCAGCGTCCGCCGGGACAACCCCACCGGGGAGCTGTTTTTT. Its translation is CSVRRDNPTGELFF. The V and J genes are TRBV29-1 and TRBJ2-2, with a tentative D call TRBD1 (6 bases). Trimming took off 6 bases at V and 4 bases at J, with 15 bases between the two ends. CDR1 and CDR2 (germline): SQVTM, ANQGSEA. This CDR3 region has 14 residues.

This chain connects TRBV3-1 to TRBJ1-2, with 7 positions matching TRBD1. Germline V gene sequence: CDR1 LGHDT, CDR2 YNNKEL (reference sequence). The CDR3 is 16 amino acids. Trimming removed 4 bases from V and 1 base from J; junction bases left unmatched: 9. The CDR3 region is CASSPAGQSFNYGYTF. The CDR3 coding sequence is TGTGCCAGCAGCCCTGCGGGACAGAGTTTTAACTATGGCTACACCTTC.

This clonotype was detected ten times or more. This rearrangement joins TRBV29-1 to TRBJ2-5; 13 bases line up with TRBD2. CDR3 length: 15 amino acids. The ends lost 4 bases at V and 4 bases at J; junction bases unmatched: 6. From germline, CDR1 is SQVTM and CDR2 ANQGSEA. The CDR3 protein is CSVVLAGGRTETQYF. In nucleotides, the CDR3 is TGCAGCGTTGTACTAGCGGGGGGGCGAACAGAGACCCAGTACTTC. Variable domain in full (rest from reference TRBV29-1 and TRBJ2-5): SAVISQKPSRDICQRGTSLTIQCQVDSQVTMMFWYRQQPGQSLTLIATANQGSEATYESGFVIDKFPISRPNLTFSTLTVSNMSPEDSSIYLCSVVLAGGRTETQYFGPGTRLLVL.

V is TRBV20-1 and J is TRBJ2-3; 8 bases align to TRBD2. CDR1 is DFQATT, CDR2 SNEGSKA, per germline (reference sequence). The V segment lost 6 bases and the J segment 0 bases; nucleotides outside the gene matches: 8. The CDR3 runs to 15 residues. The CDR3 is CSAAPSSGSTDTQYF. Here the CDR3 DNA reads TGCAGTGCCGCCCCCTCTAGCGGGAGCACAGATACGCAGTATTTT.

This clonotype was counted at least ten times. The gene calls are TRBV7-9 and TRBJ2-1; 7 positions match TRBD2. The germline CDR1 and CDR2 sequences are SEHNR and FQNEAQ (reference sequence). V lost 6 bases and J lost 1; bases outside the gene matches: 9. The CDR3 covers 16 residues. CDR3 region: CASRATGGRSYNEQFF. CDR3 nucleotide sequence: TGTGCCAGCAGAGCGACCGGCGGGAGATCCTACAATGAGCAGTTCTTC.

The chain employs TRBV5-1 and TRBJ2-1, with TRBD2 as a possible D gene (6 bases). Looked up from germline, CDR1 is SGHRS and CDR2 is YFSETQ. The CDR3 is 14 amino acids. The V end was cut by 4 bases, the J end by 0 bases, with 8 bases between. In DNA form, the CDR3 reads TGCGCCAGCAGCCGGGACTCCTCCTACAATGAGCAGTTCTTC. It is translated as CASSRDSSYNEQFF.